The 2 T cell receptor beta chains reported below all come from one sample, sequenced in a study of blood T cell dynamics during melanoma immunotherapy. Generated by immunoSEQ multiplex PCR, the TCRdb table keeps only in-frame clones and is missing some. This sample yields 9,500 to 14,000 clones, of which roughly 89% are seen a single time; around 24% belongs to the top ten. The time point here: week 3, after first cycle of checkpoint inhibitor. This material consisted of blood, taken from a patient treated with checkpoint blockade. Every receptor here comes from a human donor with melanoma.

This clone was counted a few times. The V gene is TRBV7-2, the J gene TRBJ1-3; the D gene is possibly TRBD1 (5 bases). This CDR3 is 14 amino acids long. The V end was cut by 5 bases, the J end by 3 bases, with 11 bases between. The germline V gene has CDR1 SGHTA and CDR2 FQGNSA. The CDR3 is CASSRLGVGNTIYF. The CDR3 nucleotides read TGTGCCAGCAGCCGCCTGGGGGTTGGAAACACCATATATTTT.

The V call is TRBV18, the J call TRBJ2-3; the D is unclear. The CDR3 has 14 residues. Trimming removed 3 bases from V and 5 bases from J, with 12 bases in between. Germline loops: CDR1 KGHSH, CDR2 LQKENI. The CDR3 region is CASSPPRPQDTQYF. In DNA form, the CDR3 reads TGTGCCAGCTCACCGCCTCGTCCCCAAGATACGCAGTATTTT.